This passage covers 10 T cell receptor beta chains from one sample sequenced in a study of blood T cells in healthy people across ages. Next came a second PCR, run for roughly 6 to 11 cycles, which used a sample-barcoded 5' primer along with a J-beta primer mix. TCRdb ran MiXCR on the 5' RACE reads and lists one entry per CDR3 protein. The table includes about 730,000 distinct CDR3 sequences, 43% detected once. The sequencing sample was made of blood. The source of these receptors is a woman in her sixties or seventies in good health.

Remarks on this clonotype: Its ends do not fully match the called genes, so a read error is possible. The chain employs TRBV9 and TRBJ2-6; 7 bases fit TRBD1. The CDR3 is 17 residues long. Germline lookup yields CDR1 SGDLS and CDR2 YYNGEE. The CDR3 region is CASSVDLGGAGADVLTF. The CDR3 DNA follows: TGTGCCAGCAGCGTAGATTTAGGGGGCGCTGGGGCCGACGTCCTGACTTTC.

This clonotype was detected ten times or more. As DNA, the CDR3 is TGCAGCGTTTCACAGGGGGTTACCTACGAGCAGTACTTC. This sequence encodes CSVSQGVTYEQYF. The chain carries TRBV29-1 and TRBJ2-7; 8 positions agree with TRBD1. The CDR3 consists of 13 residues. Germline V gives CDR1 SQVTM, CDR2 ANQGSEA. J was trimmed by 2 bases and V by 5 bases; bases with no gene match: 5.

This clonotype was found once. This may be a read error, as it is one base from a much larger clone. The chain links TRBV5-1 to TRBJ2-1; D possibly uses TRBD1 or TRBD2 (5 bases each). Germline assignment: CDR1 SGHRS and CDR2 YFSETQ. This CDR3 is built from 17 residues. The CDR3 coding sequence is TGCGCCGGCAGCTTTGGGGCTGTAGGGAGCTCCTACAATGAGCAGTTCTTC. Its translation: CAGSFGAVGSSYNEQFF. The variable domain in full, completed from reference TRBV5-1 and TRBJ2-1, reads KAGVTQTPRYLIKTRGQQVTLSCSPISGHRSVSWYQQTPGQGLQFLFEYFSETQRNKGNFPGRFSGRQFSNSRSEMNVSTLELGDSALYLCAGSFGAVGSSYNEQFFGPGTRLTVL.

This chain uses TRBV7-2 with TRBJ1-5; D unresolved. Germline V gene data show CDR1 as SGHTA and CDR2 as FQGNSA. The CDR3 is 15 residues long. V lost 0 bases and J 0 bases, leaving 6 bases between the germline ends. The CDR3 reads CASSLALYSNQPQHF. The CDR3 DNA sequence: TGTGCCAGCAGCTTAGCCCTTTATAGCAATCAGCCCCAGCATTTT.

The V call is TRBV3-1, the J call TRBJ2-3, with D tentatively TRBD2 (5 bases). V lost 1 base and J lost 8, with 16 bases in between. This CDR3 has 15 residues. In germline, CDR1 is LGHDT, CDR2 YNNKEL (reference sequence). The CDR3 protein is CASSQGVASTGTQYF. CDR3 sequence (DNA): TGTGCCAGCAGCCAAGGAGTTGCTAGCACGGGTACGCAGTATTTT.

CDR3 sequence (DNA): TGTGCCAGCATTTCCCCCCACCGGAACGAGCAGTACTTC. Translation: CASISPHRNEQYF. The chain carries TRBV28 and TRBJ2-7; D not certain. CDR3 size: 13 residues. CDR1 is MDHEN and CDR2 is SYDVKM in the germline V gene. V was clipped by 7 bases and J by 5 bases, with 15 bases between them. Combining the CDR3 with reference TRBV28 and TRBJ2-7 gives the whole variable domain DVKVTQSSRYLVKRTGEKVFLECVQDMDHENMFWYRQDPGLGLRLIYFSYDVKMKEKGDIPEGYSVSREKKERFSLILESASTNQTSMYLCASISPHRNEQYFGPGTRLTVT.

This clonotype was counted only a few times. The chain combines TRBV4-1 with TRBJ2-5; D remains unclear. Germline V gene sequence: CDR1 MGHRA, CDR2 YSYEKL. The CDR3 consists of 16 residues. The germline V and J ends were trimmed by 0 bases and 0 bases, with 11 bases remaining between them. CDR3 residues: CASSQDFGRYQETQYF. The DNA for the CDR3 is TGCGCCAGCAGCCAAGATTTTGGAAGGTACCAAGAGACCCAGTACTTC.

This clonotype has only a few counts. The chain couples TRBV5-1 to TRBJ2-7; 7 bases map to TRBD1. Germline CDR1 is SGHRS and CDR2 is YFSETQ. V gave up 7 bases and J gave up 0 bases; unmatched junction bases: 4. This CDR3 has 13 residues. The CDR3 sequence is CASGRDSSYEQYF. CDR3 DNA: TGCGCCAGCGGACGGGACAGCTCCTACGAGCAGTACTTC. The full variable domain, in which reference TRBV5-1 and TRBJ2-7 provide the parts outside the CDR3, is KAGVTQTPRYLIKTRGQQVTLSCSPISGHRSVSWYQQTPGQGLQFLFEYFSETQRNKGNFPGRFSGRQFSNSRSEMNVSTLELGDSALYLCASGRDSSYEQYFGPGTRLTVT.

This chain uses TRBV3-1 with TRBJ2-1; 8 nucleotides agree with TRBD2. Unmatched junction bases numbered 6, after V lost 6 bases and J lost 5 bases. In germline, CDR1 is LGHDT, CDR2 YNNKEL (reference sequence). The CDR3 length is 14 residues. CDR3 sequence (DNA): TGTGCCAGCAGGGGGGCGGGGGGTCACAATGAGCAGTTCTTC. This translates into CASRGAGGHNEQFF.

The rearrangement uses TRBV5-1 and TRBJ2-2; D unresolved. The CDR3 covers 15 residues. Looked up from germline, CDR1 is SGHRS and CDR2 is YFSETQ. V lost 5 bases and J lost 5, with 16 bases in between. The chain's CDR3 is CASSSLDLGTGELFF. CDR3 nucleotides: TGCGCCAGCAGTTCCCTCGACCTGGGGACCGGGGAGCTGTTTTTT.